This is a list of T cell receptor beta chains from one sample in a study of human T cells and chemical hapten exposure. TCRdb analysed the RACE reads with MiXCR anew, one entry per CDR3 protein. Here the sample spans 300,000 to 400,000 distinct CDR3 sequences, approximately 5.1% being singletons. This specimen consisted of whole blood, obtained in connection with sensitization to the hapten diphenylcyclopropenone (DPC). These receptor sequences come from a woman aged 50 to 60 with alopecia areata. Some clones in this sample may be carry-over from other donors' samples. Both conserved end residues are part of each CDR3. A D gene is named only where the DNA matches it firmly. A row's size may be missing; if present it is once, few, many or a size class.

clone size	V gene	J gene	CDR3 length	D gene	CDR3 DNA	CDR3 protein
many	TRBV29-1	TRBJ2-2	13	TRBD1	TGCAGCGTTCAGGGACAGCTCACCGGGGAGCTGTTTTTT	CSVQGQLTGELFF
many	TRBV5-1	TRBJ2-7	15	-	TGCGCCAGCAGCTTGGGAACAGGGTTCTCCTACGAGCAGTACTTC	CASSLGTGFSYEQYF
once	TRBV6-1	TRBJ1-4	14	-	TGTGCCAGCAGTGAACTGGGACCAAATGAAAAACTGTTTTTT	CASSELGPNEKLFF
many	TRBV6-1	TRBJ1-1	14	-	TGTGCCAGCCGTAGACAGATTGGAAACACTGAAGCTTTCTTT	CASRRQIGNTEAFF
few	TRBV12-3/TRBV12-4	TRBJ1-1	15	-	TGTGCCAGCAGTCGCTTTTTAGGGGGGCGCACTGAAGCTTTCTTT	CASSRFLGGRTEAFF
few	TRBV7-2	TRBJ2-7	14	-	TGTGCCAGCAGCCGAGGGGCAGGGATGTACGAGCAGTACTTC	CASSRGAGMYEQYF
-	TRBV7-6	TRBJ2-3	18	TRBD2	TGTGCCAGCAGCTTAGCTTCCGGGACTAGAAGCGGCACAGATACGCAGTATTTT	CASSLASGTRSGTDTQYF
few	TRBV15	TRBJ2-7	14	TRBD1	TGTGCCACCAGCAGTAGACAGGGGCACTACGAGCAGTACTTC	CATSSRQGHYEQYF
-	TRBV20-1	TRBJ1-2	15	-	TGCAGTGCTGGAGCAGGGGTTGGGGGGAACTATGGCTACACCTTC	CSAGAGVGGNYGYTF
few	TRBV20-1	TRBJ2-3	14	-	TGCAGTGCTAGACGACCTCAATTCACAGATACGCAGTATTTT	CSARRPQFTDTQYF
many	TRBV10-3	TRBJ1-1	13	TRBD1	TGTGCCATCAGCCTGACAGGGTTTATGGAAGCTTTCTTT	CAISLTGFMEAFF
few	TRBV19	TRBJ1-6	16	-	TGTGCCAGTAGTACCGTGGCGGGTGGAGGTAATTCACCCCTCCACTTT	CASSTVAGGGNSPLHF
few	TRBV7-8	TRBJ1-1	16	TRBD1	TGTGCCAGCAGCTTCGAACCGGGACAGGTGAACACTGAAGCTTTCTTT	CASSFEPGQVNTEAFF
-	TRBV7-2	TRBJ2-1	14	-	TGTGCCAGCAGCTTAAGAGTCCTAGACAATGAGCAGTTCTTC	CASSLRVLDNEQFF
-	TRBV12-3/TRBV12-4	TRBJ1-2	14	-	TGTGCCAGCAGTTTCCAGTCATTCCCCTATGGCTACACCTTC	CASSFQSFPYGYTF
few	TRBV3-1	TRBJ2-1	15	-	TGTGCCAGCAGCCAAGTTGGGGGGGCCCAGGGTGAGCAGTTCTTC	CASSQVGGAQGEQFF
many	TRBV5-1	TRBJ2-7	16	TRBD1	TGCGCCAGCAGATCAGTCTCCGGGACAGCCAGCTACGAGCAGTACTTC	CASRSVSGTASYEQYF
many	TRBV6-5	TRBJ2-1	14	-	TGTGCCAGCAGCCTCCGTTATCCCTACAATGAGCAGTTCTTC	CASSLRYPYNEQFF
few	TRBV7-3	TRBJ2-7	15	-	TGTGCCAGCAGCTTAACGAGAGGGATAGCCTACGAGCAGTACTTC	CASSLTRGIAYEQYF
-	TRBV4-2	TRBJ1-2	14	-	TGTGCCAGCAGCCAATATACAGCTAACTATGGCTACACCTTC	CASSQYTANYGYTF
many	TRBV5-1	TRBJ2-5	15	-	TGCGCCAGCAGCCCGGAGCCGGGGCGGCAAGAGACCCAGTACTTC	CASSPEPGRQETQYF
few	TRBV3-1	TRBJ2-6	15	-	TGTGCCAGCAGCCAATCCCCAGCCGGGGCCAACGTCCTGACTTTC	CASSQSPAGANVLTF
many	TRBV4-2	TRBJ2-2	15	-	TGTGCCAGCAGCCAAGATAGGAACTGGGCCGGGGAGCTGTTTTTT	CASSQDRNWAGELFF
few	TRBV6-1	TRBJ2-5	15	-	TGTGCCAGCAGTGACCCCTTACAGGGGAGGGAGACCCAGTACTTC	CASSDPLQGRETQYF
-	TRBV7-2	TRBJ1-2	16	-	TGTGCCAGCAGCCCCCGGCGGCAGGGTAATGACTATGGCTACACCTTC	CASSPRRQGNDYGYTF
many	TRBV10-3	TRBJ2-7	12	-	TGTGCCACCGAGGGGGGTCGAGACGAGCAGTACTTC	CATEGGRDEQYF
many	TRBV6-2/TRBV6-3	TRBJ2-7	15	-	TGTGCCAGCAGTTGGACCCGGGACTTTTCCTACGAGCAGTACTTC	CASSWTRDFSYEQYF
-	TRBV5-1	TRBJ2-5	14	TRBD1	TGCGCCAGCAAGGGACAGGGTCTCCTGAAGACCCAGTACTTC	CASKGQGLLKTQYF
many	TRBV27	TRBJ2-7	13	TRBD1	TGTGCCAGCAGCAGGACAGGGCCCTACGAGCAGTACTTC	CASSRTGPYEQYF
few	TRBV10-3	TRBJ1-2	14	TRBD1	TGTGCCATCAGGGGGGACAGTCCTAACTATGGCTACACCTTC	CAIRGDSPNYGYTF
-	TRBV3-1	TRBJ1-1	17	-	TGTGCCAGCAGCCATTCAGAAGGGGTCCGACGACTCACTGAAGCTTTCTTT	CASSHSEGVRRLTEAFF
-	TRBV20-1	TRBJ1-1	14	-	TGCAGTGCTAGAGATGGGGCTGCGAACACTGAAGCTTTCTTT	CSARDGAANTEAFF
-	TRBV20-1	TRBJ2-3	14	-	TGCAGTGCTAGTCCAACAGCTAGCACAGATACGCAGTATTTT	CSASPTASTDTQYF
few	TRBV29-1	TRBJ1-1	15	-	TGCAGCGTTGAAGAACCGGCTATCCTGAACACTGAAGCTTTCTTT	CSVEEPAILNTEAFF
many	TRBV3-1	TRBJ2-3	15	TRBD1	TGTGCCAGCAGGCCCGGGACAGGGGCCCCAGATACGCAGTATTTT	CASRPGTGAPDTQYF
few	TRBV12-3/TRBV12-4	TRBJ2-2	14	TRBD2	TGTGCCAGCAGAGCGGGAGTCAGCACCGGGGAGCTGTTTTTT	CASRAGVSTGELFF
many	TRBV7-2	TRBJ2-5	17	-	TGTGCCAGCAGCCCGACAGGGTCGGCGGGATTATTGGAGACCCAGTACTTC	CASSPTGSAGLLETQYF
many	TRBV18	TRBJ1-5	14	-	TGTGCCAGCTCACCCTCAGGGGCCAATCAGCCCCAGCATTTT	CASSPSGANQPQHF
-	TRBV4-1	TRBJ2-3	17	TRBD2	TGCGCCAGCAGCCAAGATAGAGAGCGGGGGTTAACAGATACGCAGTATTTT	CASSQDRERGLTDTQYF